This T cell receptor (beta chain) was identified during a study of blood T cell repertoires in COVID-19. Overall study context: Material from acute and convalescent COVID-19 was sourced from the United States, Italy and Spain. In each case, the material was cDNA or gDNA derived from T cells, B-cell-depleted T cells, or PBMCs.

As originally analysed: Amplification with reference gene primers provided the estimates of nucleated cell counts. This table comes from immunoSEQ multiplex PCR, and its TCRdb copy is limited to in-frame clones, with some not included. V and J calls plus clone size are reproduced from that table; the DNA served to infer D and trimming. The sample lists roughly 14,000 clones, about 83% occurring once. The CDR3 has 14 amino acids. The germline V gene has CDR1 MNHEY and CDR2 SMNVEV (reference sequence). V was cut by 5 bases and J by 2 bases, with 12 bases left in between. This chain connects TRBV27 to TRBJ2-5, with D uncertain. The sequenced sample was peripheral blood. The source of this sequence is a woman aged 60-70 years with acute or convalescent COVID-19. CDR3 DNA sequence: TGTGCCAGCAGTCCCCGGAACAGACAAGAGACCCAGTACTTC. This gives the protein CASSPRNRQETQYF.